Presented here are 28 T cell receptor beta chains from one specimen sequenced in a study. One entry per CDR3 protein, called by TCRdb with MiXCR from the RT-PCR reads. The sample lists hundreds of thousands of distinct CDR3 sequences, more than 13% occurring once. Sequenced sample: memory CD4+ T cells from blood. The receptors derive from a female donor in good health, serving as a healthy control.

The table lists this clonotype with a few counts. The chain recombines TRBV7-3 with TRBJ2-2, with D uncertain. Germline lookup yields CDR1 SGHTA and CDR2 FQGTGA. V was pared by 4 bases and J by 7 bases, with 7 bases between. The CDR3 is made up of 12 amino acids. CDR3 DNA: TGTGCCAGCAGCTCGACTGACGGGGAGCTGTTTTTT. Its translation: CASSSTDGELFF.

This clonotype was found a few times. This sequence joins TRBV5-5 and TRBJ1-1; D call uncertain. Trimming stripped 8 bases from V and 1 base from J, with 12 bases between. This CDR3 has 13 residues. Per germline, CDR1 SGHKS and CDR2 YYEKEE (reference sequence). CDR3 sequence: CASNGRPNTEAFF. For the CDR3, the DNA is TGTGCCAGTAACGGAAGACCGAACACTGAAGCTTTCTTT. The full variable domain, with the rest looked up from reference TRBV5-5 and TRBJ1-1, is DAGVTQSPTHLIKTRGQQVTLRCSPISGHKSVSWYQQVLGQGPQFIFQYYEKEERGRGNFPDRFSARQFPNYSSELNVNALLLGDSALYLCASNGRPNTEAFFGQGTRLTVV.

V usage is TRBV10-3 and J usage is TRBJ1-2; D gene unclear. CDR1 and CDR2 (germline): ENHRY, SYGVKD. The CDR3 loop spans 14 amino acids. Trimming pared 6 bases from V and 7 bases from J, leaving 18 bases between. The CDR3 is CAIRGSASASGYTF. For the CDR3, the DNA is TGTGCCATCAGAGGGTCAGCCTCAGCGAGTGGCTACACCTTC.

This clonotype was seen only a few times. V and J are TRBV6-2 or TRBV6-3 and TRBJ2-5, with TRBD2 matching 8 bases. V gave up 2 bases and J gave up 2 bases; unmatched junction bases: 13. This CDR3 has 18 amino acids. Germline CDR1 and CDR2: MNHEY and SVGEGT. CDR3 protein: CASSYRSLRLAKQETQYF. CDR3 bases: TGTGCCAGCAGTTACCGATCCCTTAGACTAGCGAAACAAGAGACCCAGTACTTC.

This clonotype was seen a few times. V usage is TRBV20-1 and J usage is TRBJ1-4; D gene uncertain. V gave up 6 bases and J gave up 8 bases, with 16 bases separating them. CDR1 is DFQATT and CDR2 is SNEGSKA in the germline V gene (reference sequence). The CDR3 consists of 13 residues. The DNA for the CDR3 is TGCAGTGCCCCCGTAGGTTTGGGGGAAAAACTGTTTTTT. It codes for CSAPVGLGEKLFF.

In this sample, this clonotype turned up a few times. This sequence joins TRBV5-4 and TRBJ2-1; D not resolved. The V gene's germline CDR1 is SGHNT and CDR2 YYREEE (reference sequence). The CDR3 runs to 13 residues. V was trimmed by 4 bases and J by 10 bases, leaving 15 bases between them. CDR3 DNA: TGTGCCAGCAGCGACCCCCGTAGTCCGGAGCAGTTCTTC. Its protein product is CASSDPRSPEQFF. Looking up the rest from reference TRBV5-4 and TRBJ2-1 gives the full variable domain: ETGVTQSPTHLIKTRGQQVTLRCSSQSGHNTVSWYQQALGQGPQFIFQYYREEENGRGNFPPRFSGLQFPNYSSELNVNALELDDSALYLCASSDPRSPEQFFGPGTRLTVL.

The chain combines TRBV11-2 with TRBJ2-1, with D possibly being TRBD2 (6 bases). Germline values: CDR1 SGHAT, CDR2 FQNNGV. This CDR3 has 13 residues. V was clipped by 1 base and J by 12 bases, with 13 bases between them. CDR3 DNA sequence: TGTGCCAGCAGCTTAGGTAGCGGCCCGGGGCAGTTCTTC. Translated, it gives CASSLGSGPGQFF.

This clonotype was found many times. The J gene is TRBJ2-5, the V gene TRBV5-1; unclear D gene. V was cut by 2 bases and J by 5 bases, with 10 bases left in between. The CDR3 is made up of 13 amino acids. The germline V gene has CDR1 SGHRS and CDR2 YFSETQ. The CDR3 DNA reads as TGCGCCAGCAGCTTCGCAGCTCGGGAGACCCAGTACTTC. Amino acids: CASSFAARETQYF. The full variable domain, in which reference TRBV5-1 and TRBJ2-5 provide the parts outside the CDR3, is KAGVTQTPRYLIKTRGQQVTLSCSPISGHRSVSWYQQTPGQGLQFLFEYFSETQRNKGNFPGRFSGRQFSNSRSEMNVSTLELGDSALYLCASSFAARETQYFGPGTRLLVL.

Only a few counts were recorded for this clonotype. This rearrangement joins TRBV12-3 or TRBV12-4 to TRBJ2-7, with D hard to call. V was shortened by 1 base and J by 0 bases, with 13 bases between the two germline ends. This CDR3 contains 16 residues. CDR3 loop: CASSLGVGMGSYEQYF. For the CDR3, the DNA is TGTGCCAGCAGTTTAGGAGTCGGAATGGGCTCCTACGAGCAGTACTTC.

This clonotype was picked up many times. The genes are TRBV29-1 and TRBJ1-1; TRBD1 agrees at 7 bases. Per the germline V gene, CDR1 is SQVTM and CDR2 is ANQGSEA. The J segment lost 1 base and the V segment lost 4 bases, leaving 9 bases of the junction unmatched. The CDR3 length is 15 residues. Here the CDR3 DNA reads TGCAGCGTTGTCAGACAGGGCGGGGGGAACACTGAAGCTTTCTTT. Translated: CSVVRQGGGNTEAFF.

This clonotype was seen repeatedly, ten times or more. The CDR3 region is CASSVRDVSYEQYF. CDR3 nucleotide sequence: TGTGCCAGCAGCGTACGGGACGTATCCTACGAGCAGTACTTC. The chain carries TRBV9 and TRBJ2-7; D may be TRBD1 or TRBD2 (5 bases each). V lost 1 base, J lost 1 base, and 9 bases lay in between. Germline V gives CDR1 SGDLS, CDR2 YYNGEE. The CDR3 covers 14 residues.

This clonotype was seen a few times. The J gene is TRBJ1-6, the V gene TRBV6-1, with D hard to call. V lost 1 base, J lost 10 bases, and 17 bases lay in between. The CDR3 sequence is 16 residues long. The germline gives CDR1 MNHNS, CDR2 SASEGT. CDR3 region: CASSEVSLGSGSPLHF. The CDR3 DNA reads as TGTGCCAGCAGTGAAGTTTCTTTAGGGTCCGGCTCACCCCTCCACTTT.

This clonotype occurred a few times. This chain connects TRBV20-1 to TRBJ2-5, with 10 bases lining up with TRBD2. The J segment lost 2 bases and the V segment lost 0 bases, leaving 9 bases of the junction unmatched. The CDR3 sequence is 17 residues long. The germline V gene encodes CDR1 DFQATT and CDR2 SNEGSKA (reference sequence). This CDR3 reads CSARDPAGGADQETQYF. The CDR3 bases are TGCAGTGCTAGAGACCCAGCGGGGGGGGCCGATCAAGAGACCCAGTACTTC.

This clonotype has at least ten counts. The rearrangement uses TRBV29-1 and TRBJ2-7; D may be TRBD1 or TRBD2 (5 bases each). The CDR3 is 14 amino acids. Germline CDR1 is SQVTM and CDR2 is ANQGSEA. V was clipped by 7 bases and J by 6 bases, with 22 bases between them. CDR3 nucleotides: TGCAGCGCCAACCCCCGTGGGGGAACGGGCGAGCAGTACTTC. Encoded protein: CSANPRGGTGEQYF.

The chain links TRBV28 to TRBJ1-2; D gene uncertain. The CDR3 runs 12 residues. Germline assignment: CDR1 MDHEN and CDR2 SYDVKM. V shed 3 bases and J shed 8 bases, with 10 bases lying between them. The CDR3 nucleotides are TGTGCCAGCAGTTTTGATTTGTGGGGCTACACCTTC. Amino acids: CASSFDLWGYTF.

The chain couples TRBV7-8 to TRBJ1-2; perhaps TRBD1 as D (6 bases). Germline-derived CDR1 and CDR2 are SGHVS and FQNEAQ. This CDR3 spans 12 amino acids. Trimming took 5 bases from V and 6 from J, leaving 10 bases between them. As DNA, the CDR3 is TGTGCCAGCAGCCGCGGACAGCATGGCTACACCTTC. Protein sequence: CASSRGQHGYTF.

Only one count was recorded for this clonotype. At one end, the junction sequence differs from germline, possibly due to a read error. The CDR3 spells CRATAGTANYEQYF. CDR3 nucleotides: TGCAGAGCTACAGCCGGGACAGCAAACTACGAGCAGTACTTC. The chain has TRBV20-1 and TRBJ2-7, with 7 bases aligning to TRBD1. The germline gives CDR1 DFQATT, CDR2 SNEGSKA (reference sequence). CDR3 size: 14 residues.

This clonotype was picked up a small number of times. The chain links TRBV20-1 to TRBJ2-1; D remains ambiguous. With 2 bases removed from V and 4 bases from J, the gap between germline ends came to 12 bases. The CDR3 is made up of 14 amino acids. Germline lookup yields CDR1 DFQATT and CDR2 SNEGSKA (reference sequence). This chain's CDR3 is CSARTAYGYNEQFF. The CDR3 nucleotides read TGCAGTGCTAGAACGGCCTATGGATACAATGAGCAGTTCTTC.

In its sample, this clonotype was seen a few times. This chain connects TRBV7-9 to TRBJ1-2; 9 nucleotides align to TRBD1. V lost 6 bases to trimming and J lost 12 bases; unmatched junction nucleotides: 14. CDR1 and CDR2 from the germline V gene are SEHNR and FQNEAQ (reference sequence). The CDR3 consists of 14 residues. The CDR3 sequence: CASSYEGQGLTNTF. The DNA for the CDR3 is TGTGCCAGCAGTTATGAAGGACAGGGGCTGACTAACACCTTC.

This clonotype came up many times. The chain has TRBV29-1 and TRBJ1-2; 9 bases align to TRBD1. The ends lost 7 bases at V and 5 bases at J; junction bases unmatched: 11. CDR3 length: 14 residues. The germline gives CDR1 SQVTM, CDR2 ANQGSEA. CDR3 in DNA: TGCAGCGCCGGTCACCCGGGACAGGGATATGGCTACACCTTC. Translating gives CSAGHPGQGYGYTF.

Only a few counts were recorded for this clonotype. V gene TRBV5-1 combines with J gene TRBJ2-7, with D perhaps given as TRBD1 or TRBD2 (7 bases each). Germline V gene sequence: CDR1 SGHRS, CDR2 YFSETQ. V was cut by 0 bases and J by 4 bases, with 17 bases left in between. This CDR3 region has 16 residues. The CDR3 coding sequence is TGCGCCAGCAGCTTGGCGAGTTCCAGGGGGGGATACGAGCAGTACTTC. Translation gives CASSLASSRGGYEQYF.

On this clonotype: A much larger clone is a single base away; this may be a read error. The chain links TRBV7-2 to TRBJ2-1; D uncertain. V was pared by 5 bases and J by 2 bases, with 10 bases between. The CDR3 contains 14 residues. Germline assignment: CDR1 SGHTA and CDR2 FQGNSA. The CDR3 DNA follows: TGTACCAGCAGCCTCGGACCACCCTACAATGAGCAGTTCTTC. It encodes CTSSLGPPYNEQFF.

The chain couples TRBV6-5 to TRBJ2-7; D uncertain. The germline V gene encodes CDR1 MNHEY and CDR2 SVGAGI. V lost 7 bases and J 5 bases, leaving 12 bases between the germline ends. The CDR3 runs 12 residues. The CDR3 DNA follows: TGTGCCAGCACCCCCGCGGCCAACGAGCAGTACTTC. It specifies CASTPAANEQYF.

This clonotype was picked up many times. V is TRBV5-1 and J is TRBJ2-3, with unresolved D. Trimming removed 4 bases at V and 3 bases at J, with 6 bases between. The CDR3 contains 12 residues. Germline values: CDR1 SGHRS, CDR2 YFSETQ. For the CDR3, the DNA is TGCGCCAGCAGCGTGGGGACAGATACGCAGTATTTT. This gives the protein CASSVGTDTQYF.

In its sample, this clonotype was seen a few times. J is TRBJ2-2 and V is TRBV18; possible D gene TRBD1, 6 bases. V was clipped by 3 bases and J by 1 base, with 15 bases between them. This CDR3 is 17 amino acids long. Germline V gene data show CDR1 as KGHSH and CDR2 as LQKENI. The CDR3 DNA sequence: TGTGCCAGCTCACCCACAGGGCTCTCGAGGAACACCGGGGAGCTGTTTTTT. This translates into CASSPTGLSRNTGELFF.

This clonotype has ten or more counts. The chain carries TRBV24-1 and TRBJ1-6; D unresolved. Trimming took off 3 bases at V and 8 bases at J, with 4 bases between the two ends. Per germline, CDR1 KGHDR and CDR2 SFDVKD. The CDR3 has 12 residues. CDR3 amino acids: CATSDGDSPLHF. The CDR3 region has the DNA TGTGCCACCAGTGATGGGGATTCACCCCTCCACTTT.

The chain employs TRBV28 and TRBJ2-7, with 11 bases identical to TRBD1. The V and J ends lost 4 bases and 3 bases, in that order; junction bases with no gene match: 8. This CDR3 has 16 amino acids. Germline CDR1 reads MDHEN; CDR2 reads SYDVKM. As DNA, the CDR3 is TGTGCCAGCAGTTCCTTCACCGGGACAGGGGGCTACGAGCAGTACTTC. As protein: CASSSFTGTGGYEQYF.

This clonotype was detected many times. The genes are TRBV20-1 and TRBJ2-4, with no clear D. V was pared by 3 bases and J by 0 bases, with 9 bases between. The CDR3 has 14 residues. Germline V gene sequence: CDR1 DFQATT, CDR2 SNEGSKA (reference sequence). The DNA for the CDR3 is TGCAGTGCTAGCTCTGGTCTAGCCAAAAACATTCAGTACTTC. It translates to CSASSGLAKNIQYF.